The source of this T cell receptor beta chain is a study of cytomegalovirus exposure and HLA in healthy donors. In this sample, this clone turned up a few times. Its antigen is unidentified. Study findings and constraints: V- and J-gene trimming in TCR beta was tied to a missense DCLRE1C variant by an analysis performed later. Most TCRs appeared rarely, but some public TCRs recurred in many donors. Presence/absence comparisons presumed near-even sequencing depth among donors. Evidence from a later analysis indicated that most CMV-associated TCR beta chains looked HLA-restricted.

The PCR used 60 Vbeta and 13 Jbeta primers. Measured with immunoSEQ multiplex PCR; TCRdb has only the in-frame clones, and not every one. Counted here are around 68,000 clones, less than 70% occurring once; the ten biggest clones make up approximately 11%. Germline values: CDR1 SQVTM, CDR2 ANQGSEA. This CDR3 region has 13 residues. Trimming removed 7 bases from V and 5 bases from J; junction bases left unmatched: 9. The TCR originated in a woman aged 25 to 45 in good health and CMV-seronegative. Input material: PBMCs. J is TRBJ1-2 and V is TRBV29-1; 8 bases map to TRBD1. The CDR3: CSGGGQDSYGYTF. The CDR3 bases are TGCAGCGGGGGGGGACAGGACTCTTATGGCTACACCTTC.